Below are 11 T cell receptor beta chains sequenced from a single sample in a study of T cells in localized non-small cell lung cancer (dated by TCRdb to the early 2020s). The receptor library was made with the immunoSEQ multiplex PCR assay. Sourced from immuneACCESS, this table was stored by TCRdb with only in-frame sequences that have V and J called. A share of the clones is absent; for the studies checked, an unresolved V gene accounts for under half, and the remainder has no known explanation. This sample gives approximately 35,000 clones in total; around 93% of them show up just once. About 6% of the sample is held by the ten biggest clonotypes. The sample consisted of PBMCs, taken before any cancer treatment. Receptors originate from a man aged 35-69 years with stage II lung adenocarcinoma.

The chain recombines TRBV7-6 with TRBJ1-1; no clear D. In germline, CDR1 is SGHVS, CDR2 FNYEAQ. Trimming shortened V by 6 bases and J by 0 bases, and 11 bases separated the two germline ends. CDR3 length equals 14 residues. The CDR3 DNA reads TGTGCCAGCAGAGTTGGACCGTTGAACACTGAAGCTTTCTTT. Protein sequence: CASRVGPLNTEAFF.

The J gene is TRBJ2-7, the V gene TRBV28, with a tentative D call TRBD1 (5 bases). The V end lost 6 bases, the J end lost 3 bases, and 9 bases lay between the germline ends. From germline, CDR1 is MDHEN and CDR2 SYDVKM. This CDR3 region has 12 residues. The CDR3 protein is CASRTAGYEQYF. The CDR3 DNA follows: TGTGCCAGCAGGACAGCCGGCTACGAGCAGTACTTC.

This sequence joins TRBV7-9 and TRBJ2-3; 8 positions match TRBD2. The V gene's germline CDR1 is SEHNR and CDR2 FQNEAQ (reference sequence). CDR3 length: 15 residues. Unmatched junction bases numbered 9, after V lost 5 bases and J lost 5 bases. CDR3 in amino acids: CASSDAGGPGDTQYF. The CDR3 DNA follows: TGTGCCAGCAGCGACGCGGGAGGTCCGGGAGATACGCAGTATTTT. The variable domain in full, completed from reference TRBV7-9 and TRBJ2-3, reads DTGVSQNPRHKITKRGQNVTFRCDPISEHNRLYWYRQTLGQGPEFLTYFQNEAQLEKSRLLSDRFSAERPKGSFSTLEIQRTEQGDSAMYLCASSDAGGPGDTQYFGPGTRLTVL.

The gene calls are TRBV19 and TRBJ2-7; 12 bases are shared with TRBD2. The CDR3 is 15 residues long. CDR1 is LNHDA and CDR2 is SQIVND in the germline V gene (reference sequence). The ends lost 5 bases at V and 6 bases at J; junction bases unmatched: 8. The CDR3 sequence: CASSGRLAGAAEQYF. The CDR3 bases are TGTGCCAGTAGTGGGCGACTAGCGGGAGCGGCCGAGCAGTACTTC.

V is TRBV11-2 and J is TRBJ1-6, with D possibly being TRBD1 (5 bases). The germline CDR1 and CDR2 sequences are SGHAT and FQNNGV. The CDR3 has 16 amino acids. Deletions cut 7 bases from V and 1 base from J, with 14 bases between. The CDR3 DNA sequence: TGTGCCAGCACCCGGGGGGATAGGTCCTATAATTCACCCCTCCACTTT. Translating it yields CASTRGDRSYNSPLHF. The full variable domain, with the rest looked up from reference TRBV11-2 and TRBJ1-6, is EAGVAQSPRYKIIEKRQSVAFWCNPISGHATLYWYQQILGQGPKLLIQFQNNGVVDDSQLPKDRFSAERLKGVDSTLKIQPAKLEDSAVYLCASTRGDRSYNSPLHFGNGTRLTVT.

The chain carries TRBV29-1 and TRBJ2-7; possible D gene TRBD2, 5 bases. CDR3 length: 15 residues. Germline-derived CDR1 and CDR2 are SQVTM and ANQGSEA. V lost 4 bases to trimming and J lost 2 bases, with 18 bases between them. CDR3 loop: CSVAALKGAAYEQYF. CDR3 coding DNA: TGCAGCGTTGCAGCCCTAAAGGGAGCCGCCTACGAGCAGTACTTC.

The genes are TRBV6-1 and TRBJ1-5; D may be TRBD1 (5 bases). This CDR3 spans 14 amino acids. From germline, CDR1 is MNHNS and CDR2 SASEGT. V dropped 3 bases and J dropped 4 bases, with 10 bases sitting between them. In DNA form, the CDR3 reads TGTGCCAGCAGTGAGGGGGGTAAGAATCAGCCCCAGCATTTT. As protein: CASSEGGKNQPQHF.

CDR3 region: CASSIFTGTSGEQFF. The DNA of the CDR3 is TGTGCCAGTAGTATTTTCACTGGCACCTCGGGTGAGCAGTTCTTC. The chain recombines TRBV19 with TRBJ2-1; D not certain. V shed 3 bases and J shed 9 bases, with 18 bases lying between them. The CDR3 loop spans 15 amino acids. Per germline, CDR1 LNHDA and CDR2 SQIVND (reference sequence).

A note on this clone: The identical CDR3 is also encoded by other nucleotide sequences in the sample. V gene TRBV10-3 combines with J gene TRBJ1-1; D is undetermined. This CDR3 has 13 residues. Germline V gene sequence: CDR1 ENHRY, CDR2 SYGVKD. The V gene lost 2 bases and the J gene lost 4 bases, with 8 bases spanning the gap. This chain's CDR3 is CAISERESTEAFF. The CDR3 DNA reads as TGTGCCATCAGTGAGCGGGAGAGCACTGAAGCTTTCTTT.

V is TRBV19 and J is TRBJ1-5, with a tentative D call TRBD1 (5 bases). The CDR3 loop spans 12 amino acids. In germline, CDR1 is LNHDA, CDR2 SQIVND (reference sequence). The germline V and J ends were trimmed by 5 bases and 5 bases, with 7 bases remaining between them. The CDR3 DNA reads TGTGCCAGTAGTTGGGGCGATCAGCCCCAGCATTTT. Its translation is CASSWGDQPQHF.

The chain employs TRBV5-4 and TRBJ2-1; TRBD1 agrees at 9 bases. CDR3 size: 17 residues. V dropped 5 bases and J dropped 8; count of bases not matched to a gene: 17. Germline V gene sequence: CDR1 SGHNT, CDR2 YYREEE (reference sequence). The DNA of the CDR3 is TGTGCCAGCAGGGCCGGAGCCGGGACAGGGCAATGGGATGAGCAGTTCTTC. Protein product: CASRAGAGTGQWDEQFF. Filled out from reference TRBV5-4 and TRBJ2-1, the complete variable domain reads ETGVTQSPTHLIKTRGQQVTLRCSSQSGHNTVSWYQQALGQGPQFIFQYYREEENGRGNFPPRFSGLQFPNYSSELNVNALELDDSALYLCASRAGAGTGQWDEQFFGPGTRLTVL.